Reported below is one T cell receptor beta chain. Which antigen it targets is not known. A read error is possible here, since a much larger clone lies one base away. The CDR3 goes from the cysteine to the phenylalanine over 14 residues. This entry keeps only the CDR3 DNA: 42 bases, framed from base 1. The germline V gene encodes CDR1 SGHRS and CDR2 YFSETQ. The TCR beta CDR3 regions were amplified from RNA transcripts. The TCR CDR3 was subjected to a first round of RT-PCR using the HTBI primer set and the Qiagen OneStep RT-PCR kit. Libraries were constructed in a second round of multiplex PCR, after which size selection and purification were carried out. The libraries were sequenced on an Illumina HiSeq2000 using paired-end 100 bp reads. The original pipeline was this. SOAPnuke was used to process the raw data, throwing out any read that contained adapters or uncalled bases, had a mean Phred below 15, or lacked an exact constant-primer or identifier match. COPE v1.2.5 was used to merge high-quality paired reads, and clonotypes were defined as unique nucleotide sequences. MiTCR v1.1 was used to align clonotypes to the IMGT TRBV, TRBD and TRBJ reference segments. The analysis included only V-J combinations with a frequency above 0.0001, which together covered approximately 99% of the repertoires. The TCS score was defined as the ratio of F50 (clonal expansion) to E x V (chaos), calculated using BLOSUM62-based TCRdist between CDR3 peptides within each V-J. Welch's t-statistics and random forest reduced around 510 V-J features to around 14, which were used in a naive Bayes classifier (R e1071). Using fastp trimming at Q25 and MiXCR clonotype assembly, TCRdb reanalyzed the public sequencing data and kept in-frame beta chains. Identical CDR3 protein sequences are pooled into one entry, listed with their most common genes and DNA. The V and J calls come from TCRdb's annotation, not from the publication. Counted in this sample were 300,000 to 450,000 distinct CDR3 sequences; less than 20% of them appeared once. The ten largest make up 25% to 30% of the sample.

This sample was included in a study of T cells in Graves' hyperthyroidism and ophthalmopathy (dated by TCRdb to about 2019). Regarding the complete study: Peripheral blood was collected at initial diagnosis, before any treatment. TCR V-J signatures able to tell the groups apart were searched for in a discovery cohort of 90 to 100 patients, of whom more than 40 had Graves' ophthalmopathy and about 60 had stable Graves' hyperthyroidism. Prospective prediction of ophthalmopathy was tested in an independent validation cohort consisting of some 19 hyperthyroidism patients and some 17 patients who later progressed to ophthalmopathy. The 100 discovery patients were divided at random into training and test sets in a 7:3 ratio. In addition, the study compared T-cell repertoires in thyroid tissue and in blood from about 6 Graves' hyperthyroidism patients. Once sampling was done, hyperthyroidism patients were given methimazole at a starting dose of 30 mg daily, whereas ophthalmopathy patients were given high-dose intravenous methylprednisolone. TCR Vbeta CDR3 sequencing of fewer than 150 peripheral blood samples (approximately 44 ophthalmopathy, 75 to 80 hyperthyroidism and some 17 progressor patients) is reported in the paper.

The hyperthyroidism patients were between 18 and 65 years old and newly diagnosed, with a disease duration of less than 2 months. The study excluded patients with uncontrolled infections, other autoimmune diseases, pregnancy or lactation. Diagnoses were based on clinical symptoms, serum thyroxine and TRAb, thyroid ultrasound and orbital computed tomography. Blood from progressor patients was drawn when they were first diagnosed with hyperthyroidism, before any ophthalmopathy symptoms appeared. PBMCs were separated from 10 ml of fresh peripheral blood using Ficoll-Paque density gradient centrifugation. Progressor patients were first diagnosed with Graves' hyperthyroidism and then developed ophthalmopathy during follow-up. Total RNA was extracted using Trizol reagent, and RNA quality was assessed on an Agilent 2100 Bioanalyzer. What the work shows at the level of the full study, not this receptor alone: A 13 V-J signature model separated ophthalmopathy from stable hyperthyroidism, with roughly 88% sensitivity and approximately 81% specificity in cross-validation and 80%/75% in testing. In validation, the model predicted progression to ophthalmopathy a median of roughly 6.1 months before onset, with around 70% sensitivity and 72.22% specificity. Blood samples also contained most of the expanded thyroid clonotypes (frequency above 0.001), which suggests that blood repertoires may reflect thyroid immune responses. Sample size was not statistically predetermined, and blinding of investigators to group allocation was not performed.

This TCR came from a woman aged 18-35 years with Graves' hyperthyroidism that later progressed to Graves' ophthalmopathy. The chain joins TRBV5-1 to TRBJ2-2; 5 matching bases give a weak D call of TRBD2. The sample was blood. The CDR3 reads CASSPSASPGELLF. The nucleotide sequence is given as TGCGCCAGCAGCCCCTCCGCCAGCCCCGGGGAGCTGCTTTTT.